The 5 T cell receptor beta chains below all came from one sample that was sequenced in a study of cytomegalovirus exposure and HLA in healthy donors. PCR used 60 Vbeta primers and 13 Jbeta primers. Here immunoSEQ multiplex PCR was the method, and the copy in TCRdb shows in-frame clones only, minus some. This table has some 150,000 clones, approximately 79% appearing once. The specimen was PBMCs. The source of these receptors is a man aged 40-55 years in good health and CMV-seronegative.

The chain is built from TRBV6-5 and TRBJ1-1, with D unclear. Trimming pared 6 bases from V and 2 bases from J, leaving 4 bases between. This CDR3 is built from 11 residues. Germline V CDR1 and CDR2: MNHEY, SVGAGI. The CDR3 DNA reads TGTGCCAGCAGAGCCAACACTGAAGCTTTCTTT. Translating gives CASRANTEAFF.

The chain recombines TRBV15 with TRBJ2-3, with D possibly being TRBD2 (6 bases). V lost 1 base to trimming and J lost 2 bases, with 10 bases between them. The V gene's germline CDR1 is LNHNV and CDR2 YYDKDF (reference sequence). The CDR3 is 15 amino acids. The CDR3 spells CATSRVGGPTDTQYF. The CDR3 DNA reads TGTGCCACCAGCAGAGTGGGAGGCCCCACAGATACGCAGTATTTT.

The genes are TRBV18 and TRBJ1-3; the match to TRBD1 covers 7 bases. V lost 3 bases, J lost 2 bases, and 1 base stayed unmatched. Germline V CDR1 and CDR2: KGHSH, LQKENI. The CDR3 totals 14 residues. CDR3: CASSPGQAGNTIYF. The CDR3 region has the DNA TGTGCCAGCTCACCTGGACAGGCTGGAAACACCATATATTTT.

The J gene is TRBJ2-1, the V gene TRBV6-4, with 15 nucleotides matching TRBD2. CDR3 length: 15 amino acids. Trimming at V came to 6 bases and at J to 9 bases, leaving 6 bases not matched to a gene. Germline loops: CDR1 MRHNA, CDR2 SNTAGT. The CDR3 loop is CASSGLAGGQGEQFF. The DNA of the CDR3 is TGTGCCAGCAGCGGACTAGCGGGGGGGCAAGGTGAGCAGTTCTTC.

The rearrangement uses TRBV6-1 and TRBJ1-2, with a weak D call TRBD1 (5 bases). Deletions cut 0 bases from V and 8 bases from J, with 10 bases between. Germline V lookup: CDR1 MNHNS, CDR2 SASEGT. The CDR3 spans 13 residues. CDR3: CASSEAGRDGYTF. For the CDR3, the DNA is TGTGCCAGCAGTGAAGCAGGGAGGGACGGCTACACCTTC.